This TCR beta chain was found in a study of blood T cell repertoires in COVID-19. For the study at large: Donors in the United States, Italy and Spain gave samples during acute or convalescent COVID-19.

Germline V CDR1 and CDR2: LGHNT, FRNRAP. V gave up 0 bases and J gave up 1 base, with 13 bases separating them. The CDR3 loop spans 16 amino acids. Source study methods: Estimation of nucleated cell counts relied on the amplification of reference gene primers. Here immunoSEQ multiplex PCR was the method, and the copy in TCRdb shows in-frame clones only, minus some. The DNA was the basis for D and trimming; V, J and clone size are from that table. Of over 200,000 clones listed, about nine tenths are singletons. The origin of this receptor is a man aged 55 to 70 who had recovered from COVID-19. Sequenced: peripheral blood. This sequence joins TRBV12-5 and TRBJ2-7, with D possibly being TRBD1 (6 bases). The CDR3 sequence is CASGLVLGTQSYEQYF. CDR3 nucleotide sequence: TGTGCTAGTGGTTTGGTACTGGGGACACAATCCTACGAGCAGTACTTC.